These 5 T cell receptor beta chains originate from one sample sequenced in a study of blood T cells in healthy people across ages. Combining a sample-barcoded 5' primer with a J-beta primer mix, a second PCR ran for roughly 6 to 12 cycles. TCRdb independently ran MiXCR on the 5' RACE reads; one entry per CDR3 protein. Of over 950,000 distinct CDR3 sequences in the sample, around 54% are singletons; the top ten hold 20% to 25%. What was sequenced was blood. These receptors came from a woman between 55 and 75 years old in good health.

The genes are TRBV11-2 and TRBJ2-1; 9 nucleotides agree with TRBD2. J lost 4 bases, V lost 0 bases, and 4 bases had no gene match. The germline CDR1 and CDR2 sequences are SGHAT and FQNNGV. The CDR3 totals 16 residues. The CDR3 is CASSLDGTSYYNEQFF. The CDR3 DNA reads TGTGCCAGCAGCTTAGATGGGACTAGCTATTACAATGAGCAGTTCTTC. The entire variable domain, with the rest obtained from reference TRBV11-2 and TRBJ2-1, is as follows: EAGVAQSPRYKIIEKRQSVAFWCNPISGHATLYWYQQILGQGPKLLIQFQNNGVVDDSQLPKDRFSAERLKGVDSTLKIQPAKLEDSAVYLCASSLDGTSYYNEQFFGPGTRLTVL.

The chain is built from TRBV5-1 and TRBJ2-7, with TRBD1 matching 7 bases. CDR3 length equals 15 residues. Germline V gives CDR1 SGHRS, CDR2 YFSETQ. The V gene end was trimmed by 3 bases and the J gene end by 1 base; junction bases not matched to a gene: 7. The CDR3 spells CASSSDRVTSYEQYF. As DNA, the CDR3 is TGCGCCAGCAGCTCCGACAGGGTAACATCCTACGAGCAGTACTTC.

This chain connects TRBV15 to TRBJ2-5; either TRBD1 or TRBD2 may fit D (5 bases each). The CDR3 is 13 amino acids. The germline gives CDR1 LNHNV, CDR2 YYDKDF (reference sequence). The V end lost 6 bases, the J end lost 2 bases, and 10 bases lay between the germline ends. CDR3 nucleotides: TGTGCCACCAGGCCGGGGCTTCAAGAGACCCAGTACTTC. Translated, it gives CATRPGLQETQYF.

This clonotype has a count of ten or more. The junction differs from germline at one of its ends, possibly a read error. The V and J genes are TRBV27 and TRBJ2-1, with 11 bases lining up with TRBD2. In germline, CDR1 is MNHEY, CDR2 SMNVEV (reference sequence). This CDR3 region has 15 residues. The CDR3 DNA reads as TGCGCCAGCAGCCCAGGGACTAGCGGAGACAATGAGCAGTTCTTC. Its protein product is CASSPGTSGDNEQFF.

This clonotype has just a few counts. The genes are TRBV4-2 and TRBJ1-2, with 7 bases identical to TRBD1. V was pared by 0 bases and J by 3 bases, with 7 bases of the junction left unmatched. Germline loops: CDR1 LGHNA, CDR2 YNFKEQ. The CDR3 is 16 residues long. The CDR3 DNA follows: TGTGCCAGCAGCCAAGAATCGGGCAGGGGGGACTATGGCTACACCTTC. It is translated as CASSQESGRGDYGYTF.